A single sample gave rise to the 20 T cell receptor beta chains below, sequenced in a study of CD8+ T cells in alopecia areata (dated by TCRdb to 2016 to 2018). Explained via the paper, the time point label denotes: roughly 24 weeks on oral tofacitinib. The treatment or condition label, as the study defines it: oral pan-JAK inhibitor, 5-10 mg twice daily. The method was the immunoSEQ multiplex PCR assay. For TCR sequencing, RNA was extracted from every sample and reverse transcribed into cDNA to serve as template. In its TCRdb copy, this immuneACCESS table keeps in-frame sequences only and misses some clones. Where compared with another copy, unresolved V genes explain less than half of these, and the others have no known cause. The sample includes 150,000 to 200,000 clones, with about three fifths observed a single time. The top ten clones comprise over 0.9% of the sample. The sample consisted of CD4+ T cells sorted from blood, taken at week 24, from a patient treated with tofacitinib. These TCRs come from a human donor with alopecia areata.

The chain is built from TRBV7-8 and TRBJ1-6, with no clear D. V was trimmed by 5 bases and J by 5 bases, leaving 16 bases between them. Per the germline V gene, CDR1 is SGHVS and CDR2 is FQNEAQ. The CDR3 totals 16 residues. The CDR3 reads CASSSPTRPHNSPLHF. The CDR3 nucleotides read TGTGCCAGCAGCAGCCCGACGCGGCCCCATAATTCACCCCTCCACTTT.

V gene TRBV30 combines with J gene TRBJ1-1; a weak D match, TRBD1 (5 bases). V lost 3 bases to trimming and J lost 4 bases, with 9 bases between them. Germline lookup yields CDR1 GTSNPN and CDR2 SVGIG (reference sequence). The CDR3 is 12 amino acids. The CDR3 sequence: CAWRPGITEAFF. CDR3 in DNA: TGTGCCTGGAGGCCAGGGATCACTGAAGCTTTCTTT.

This clone was counted a few times. This chain uses TRBV29-1 with TRBJ1-2, with D possibly matching TRBD1 (5 bases). V dropped 3 bases and J dropped 6 bases, with 11 bases sitting between them. The CDR3 is made up of 12 amino acids. Germline V gene data show CDR1 as SQVTM and CDR2 as ANQGSEA. CDR3 coding DNA: TGCAGCGTTGAGCGGCAGGGTCATGGCTACACCTTC. As protein: CSVERQGHGYTF.

V and J are TRBV7-6 and TRBJ2-1; 7 bases line up with TRBD1. Germline V gene sequence: CDR1 SGHVS, CDR2 FNYEAQ. The CDR3 extends over 16 amino acids. V shed 5 bases and J 7 bases; nucleotides not matched to a gene: 14. This CDR3 reads CASSPTRVTGVNEQFF. In DNA, the CDR3 is TGTGCCAGCAGCCCCACTAGGGTAACAGGGGTAAATGAGCAGTTCTTC.

This clone was seen more than once but under ten times. The rearrangement joins TRBV10-3 to TRBJ1-2; the D gene is possibly TRBD1 (5 bases). The CDR3 contains 12 residues. V was trimmed by 7 bases and J by 6 bases, leaving 12 bases between them. CDR1 and CDR2 from the germline V gene are ENHRY and SYGVKD. The CDR3: CAITQAEHGYTF. The CDR3 region has the DNA TGTGCCATCACACAGGCGGAACATGGCTACACCTTC.

This sequence joins TRBV27 and TRBJ1-5; D might be TRBD1 (5 bases). Trimming removed 6 bases from V and 4 bases from J, with 13 bases in between. This CDR3 comprises 14 residues. Germline-derived CDR1 and CDR2 are MNHEY and SMNVEV (reference sequence). CDR3 sequence reads: CASSQGIWNQPQHF. As DNA, the CDR3 is TGTGCCAGCAGCCAGGGAATTTGGAATCAGCCCCAGCATTTT.

This rearrangement joins TRBV29-1 to TRBJ1-2; 8 nucleotides match TRBD1. The CDR3 has 11 amino acids. Germline V gene lookup returns CDR1 SQVTM and CDR2 ANQGSEA. Trimming cost V 8 bases and J 6 bases; bases outside gene matches: 5. In DNA form, the CDR3 reads TGCAGCTATACAGGGGGGCATGGCTACACCTTC. Its protein is CSYTGGHGYTF.

This clone occurred once. The CDR3 DNA reads TGTGCCTGGAGGCCCCGGGACAGGGCTTCACCCCTCCACTTT. This encodes CAWRPRDRASPLHF. The rearrangement links TRBV30 to TRBJ1-6, with TRBD1 matching 9 bases. V trimming: 3 bases; J trimming: 9 bases; junction bases outside the gene matches: 6. This CDR3 is built from 14 residues. Germline lookup yields CDR1 GTSNPN and CDR2 SVGIG (reference sequence). The variable domain in full, with the rest retrieved from reference TRBV30 and TRBJ1-6, is SQTIHQWPATLVQPVGSPLSLECTVEGTSNPNLYWYRQAAGRGLQLLFYSVGIGQISSEVPQNLSASRPQDRQFILSSKKLLLSDSGFYLCAWRPRDRASPLHFGNGTRLTVT.

In its sample, this clone was seen a few times. The chain recombines TRBV29-1 with TRBJ1-2; no reliable D call. From germline, CDR1 is SQVTM and CDR2 ANQGSEA. The CDR3 covers 14 residues. V dropped 0 bases and J dropped 4 bases, with 12 bases sitting between them. The CDR3 sequence is CSVEENQSGYGYTF. The CDR3 DNA reads TGCAGCGTTGAAGAAAACCAAAGCGGCTATGGCTACACCTTC.

This chain links TRBV7-9 with TRBJ1-2, with D possibly matching TRBD1 (5 bases). Germline V gives CDR1 SEHNR, CDR2 FQNEAQ (reference sequence). V was shortened by 1 base and J by 5 bases, with 20 bases between the two germline ends. This CDR3 comprises 17 residues. The CDR3 here is CASSLVGTAHSQYGYTF. CDR3 bases: TGTGCCAGCAGCTTAGTAGGGACGGCTCATAGCCAATATGGCTACACCTTC.

The gene calls are TRBV7-2 and TRBJ2-2; no definite D call. The ends were cut back, 5 bases at V and 0 bases at J, with 10 bases in the middle. Germline assignment: CDR1 SGHTA and CDR2 FQGNSA. This CDR3 is 15 amino acids long. The CDR3 sequence: CASSPLVANTGELFF. The CDR3 bases are TGTGCCAGCAGCCCTCTAGTTGCGAACACCGGGGAGCTGTTTTTT.

The chain carries TRBV9 and TRBJ2-5; D may be TRBD1 or TRBD2 (6 bases each). CDR3 length: 15 residues. The V and J ends lost 0 bases and 4 bases respectively, with 13 bases between them. Germline V gene lookup returns CDR1 SGDLS and CDR2 YYNGEE. In nucleotides, the CDR3 is TGTGCCAGCAGCGTAGCTGGGGGGCGGGGAGAGACCCAGTACTTC. Protein product: CASSVAGGRGETQYF.

V usage is TRBV4-3 and J usage is TRBJ1-1; D uncertain. The length of the CDR3 is 14 residues. Germline V lookup: CDR1 LGHNA, CDR2 YSLEER. Between the trimmed V and J ends, which lost 4 bases and 0 bases, there was a span of 9 bases. The CDR3 sequence: CASSLESVNTEAFF. CDR3 sequence (DNA): TGCGCCAGCAGCCTCGAGTCGGTGAACACTGAAGCTTTCTTT.

A few counts support this clone. CDR3 sequence: CSVRYRAAEPNTEAFF. CDR3 nucleotide sequence: TGCAGCGTAAGGTACAGGGCCGCCGAACCGAACACTGAAGCTTTCTTT. The V gene is TRBV29-1, the J gene TRBJ1-1; D perhaps matches TRBD1 (6 bases). This CDR3 comprises 16 residues. Germline CDR1 reads SQVTM; CDR2 reads ANQGSEA. The V end was cut by 6 bases, the J end by 1 base, with 21 bases between.

A few counts support this clone. V gene TRBV11-2 combines with J gene TRBJ2-3; 8 bases are a match to TRBD2. Germline trimming cut 5 bases from V and 3 bases from J; bases unmatched to any gene: 10. The CDR3 has 16 residues. CDR1 is SGHAT, CDR2 FQNNGV, per germline. Here the CDR3 DNA reads TGTGCCAGCAGCCCAGGGGTAGCGGGGTGGACAGATACGCAGTATTTT. Amino acids: CASSPGVAGWTDTQYF. The full variable domain, its missing parts supplied by reference TRBV11-2 and TRBJ2-3, is EAGVAQSPRYKIIEKRQSVAFWCNPISGHATLYWYQQILGQGPKLLIQFQNNGVVDDSQLPKDRFSAERLKGVDSTLKIQPAKLEDSAVYLCASSPGVAGWTDTQYFGPGTRLTVL.

The genes are TRBV7-2 and TRBJ2-5; tentatively, D is TRBD1 (6 bases). Germline V CDR1 and CDR2: SGHTA, FQGNSA. This CDR3 contains 15 residues. V gave up 5 bases and J gave up 0 bases, with 13 bases separating them. CDR3 DNA: TGTGCCAGCAGCAGGAGCCAGGGGAACCAAGAGACCCAGTACTTC. Protein sequence: CASSRSQGNQETQYF.

The gene calls are TRBV9 and TRBJ2-6, with TRBD1 matching over 7 bases. V lost 4 bases to trimming and J lost 0 bases; unmatched junction nucleotides: 13. Germline-derived CDR1 and CDR2 are SGDLS and YYNGEE. This CDR3 has 19 amino acids. CDR3 protein: CASSRNNRGRHSGANVLTF. CDR3 coding DNA: TGTGCCAGCAGCAGAAATAACAGGGGTCGACACTCTGGGGCCAACGTCCTGACTTTC.

The rearrangement links TRBV6-5 to TRBJ1-2; D unclear. CDR3 length: 11 amino acids. Germline CDR1 MNHEY, CDR2 SVGAGI. Trimming took off 6 bases at V and 8 bases at J, with 10 bases between the two ends. CDR3 amino acids: CASREGVGYTF. The CDR3 DNA reads as TGTGCCAGCAGGGAGGGTGTAGGCTACACCTTC.

V and J are TRBV10-3 and TRBJ1-5; D not resolved. This CDR3 comprises 14 residues. The V gene's germline CDR1 is ENHRY and CDR2 SYGVKD. Between the trimmed V and J ends, which lost 6 bases and 4 bases, there was a span of 13 bases. The CDR3 loop reads CAISASYGNQPQHF. In DNA form, the CDR3 reads TGTGCCATCAGCGCCTCCTACGGGAATCAGCCCCAGCATTTT.

The rearrangement uses TRBV11-2 and TRBJ1-4; D perhaps matches TRBD1 (5 bases). Deletions cut 2 bases from V and 2 bases from J, with 9 bases between. Germline lookup yields CDR1 SGHAT and CDR2 FQNNGV. The CDR3 has 15 residues. The CDR3 sequence: CASSLFQGTNEKLFF. The CDR3, as DNA: TGTGCCAGCAGCTTATTCCAGGGTACTAATGAAAAACTGTTTTTT.